This T cell receptor beta chain was captured by sequencing in a study of T cells expressing NK-cell markers. On the study more broadly: From sorted CD3+CD56+NKG2C+, CD3+CD56+NKG2C- and CD3+CD56-NKG2C+ T cells came the TCR beta repertoires. With respect to HCMV, most of the eight sequenced donors were seropositive, and one was seronegative.

This CDR3 has 14 residues. TCRdb reworked the 5' RACE reads into one entry per CDR3 protein, no DNA. The repertoire table contains around 280,000 distinct CDR3 sequences. The chain joins TRBV23-1 to TRBJ2-3. TRBV23-1 is annotated as an ORF whose role is uncertain. The sequence came from a man aged 18 to 30 in good health. Input material: blood T cells: a sorted CD56 or NKG2C T cell subset, CD4+ or CD8+ T cells, or bulk PBMC T cells (not recorded which). The CDR3 here is CASGWESNTDTQYF.